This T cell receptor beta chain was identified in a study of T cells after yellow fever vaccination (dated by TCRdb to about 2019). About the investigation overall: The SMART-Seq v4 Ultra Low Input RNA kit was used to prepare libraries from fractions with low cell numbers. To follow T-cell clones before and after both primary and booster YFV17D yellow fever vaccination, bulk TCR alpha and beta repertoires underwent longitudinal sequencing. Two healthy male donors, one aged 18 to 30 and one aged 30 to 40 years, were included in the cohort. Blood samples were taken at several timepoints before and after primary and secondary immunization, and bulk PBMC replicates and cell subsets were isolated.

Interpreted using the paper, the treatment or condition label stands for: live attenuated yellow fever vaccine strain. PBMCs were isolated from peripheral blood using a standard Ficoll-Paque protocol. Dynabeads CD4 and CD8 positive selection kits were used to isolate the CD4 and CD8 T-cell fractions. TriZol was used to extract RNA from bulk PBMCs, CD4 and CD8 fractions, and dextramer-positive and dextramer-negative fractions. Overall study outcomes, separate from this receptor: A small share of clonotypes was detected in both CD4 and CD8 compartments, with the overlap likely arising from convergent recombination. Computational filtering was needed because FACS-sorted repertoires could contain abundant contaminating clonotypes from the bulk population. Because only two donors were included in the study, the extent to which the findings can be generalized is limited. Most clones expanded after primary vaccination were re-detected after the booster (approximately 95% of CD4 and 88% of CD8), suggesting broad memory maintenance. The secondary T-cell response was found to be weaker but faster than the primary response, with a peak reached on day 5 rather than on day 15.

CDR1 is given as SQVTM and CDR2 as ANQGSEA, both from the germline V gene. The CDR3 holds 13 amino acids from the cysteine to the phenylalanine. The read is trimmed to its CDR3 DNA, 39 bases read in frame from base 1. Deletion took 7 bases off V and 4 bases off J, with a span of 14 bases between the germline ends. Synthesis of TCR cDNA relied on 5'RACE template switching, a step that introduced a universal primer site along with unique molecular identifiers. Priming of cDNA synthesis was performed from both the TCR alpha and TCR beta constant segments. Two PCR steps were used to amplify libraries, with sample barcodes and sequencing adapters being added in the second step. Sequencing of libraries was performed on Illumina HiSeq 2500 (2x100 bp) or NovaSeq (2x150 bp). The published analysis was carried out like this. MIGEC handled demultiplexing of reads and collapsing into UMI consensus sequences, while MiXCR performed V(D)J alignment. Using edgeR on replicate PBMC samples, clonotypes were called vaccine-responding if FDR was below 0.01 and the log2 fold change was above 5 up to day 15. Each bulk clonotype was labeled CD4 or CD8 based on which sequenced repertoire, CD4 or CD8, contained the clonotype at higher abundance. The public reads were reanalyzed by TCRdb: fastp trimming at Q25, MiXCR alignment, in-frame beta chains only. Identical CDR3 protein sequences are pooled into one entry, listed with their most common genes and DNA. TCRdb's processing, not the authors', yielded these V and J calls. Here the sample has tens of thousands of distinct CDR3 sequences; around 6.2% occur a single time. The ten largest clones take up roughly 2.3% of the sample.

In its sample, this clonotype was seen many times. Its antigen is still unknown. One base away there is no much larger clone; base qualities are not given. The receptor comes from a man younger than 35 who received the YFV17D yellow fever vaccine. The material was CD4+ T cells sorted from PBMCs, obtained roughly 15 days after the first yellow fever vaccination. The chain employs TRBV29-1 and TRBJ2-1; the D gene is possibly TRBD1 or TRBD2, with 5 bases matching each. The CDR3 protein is CSGDGRGYNEQFF. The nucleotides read TGCAGCGGGGACGGACGTGGGTACAATGAGCAGTTCTTC.